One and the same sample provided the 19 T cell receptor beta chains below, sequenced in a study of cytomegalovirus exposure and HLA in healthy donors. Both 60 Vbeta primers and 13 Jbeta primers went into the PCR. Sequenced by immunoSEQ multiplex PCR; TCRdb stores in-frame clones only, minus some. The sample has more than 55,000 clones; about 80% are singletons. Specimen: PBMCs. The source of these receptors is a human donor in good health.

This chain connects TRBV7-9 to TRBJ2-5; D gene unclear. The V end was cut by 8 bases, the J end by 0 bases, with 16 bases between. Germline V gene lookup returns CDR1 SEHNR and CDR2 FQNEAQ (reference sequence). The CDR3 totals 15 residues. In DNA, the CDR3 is TGTGCCAGCGACTCTTATGGAACGTACCAAGAGACCCAGTACTTC. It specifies CASDSYGTYQETQYF.

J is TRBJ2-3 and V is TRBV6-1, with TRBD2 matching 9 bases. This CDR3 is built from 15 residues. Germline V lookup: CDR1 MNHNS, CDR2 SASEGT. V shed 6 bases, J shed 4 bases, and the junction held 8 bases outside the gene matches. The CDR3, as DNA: TGTGCCAGCAGAACCAGTAGCGGGAGCGCAGATACGCAGTATTTT. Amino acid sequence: CASRTSSGSADTQYF.

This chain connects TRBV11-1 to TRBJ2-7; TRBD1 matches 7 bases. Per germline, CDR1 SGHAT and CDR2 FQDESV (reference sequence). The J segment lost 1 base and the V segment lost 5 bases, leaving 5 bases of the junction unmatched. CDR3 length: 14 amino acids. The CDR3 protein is CASSVGDSSYEQYF. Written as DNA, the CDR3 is TGTGCCAGCAGCGTTGGGGACAGTTCCTACGAGCAGTACTTC.

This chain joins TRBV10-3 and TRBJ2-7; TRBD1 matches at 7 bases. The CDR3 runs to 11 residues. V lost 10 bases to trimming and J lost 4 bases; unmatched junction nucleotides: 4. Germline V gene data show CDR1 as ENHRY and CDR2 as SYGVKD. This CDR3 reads CATQGVYEQYF. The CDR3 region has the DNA TGTGCCACCCAGGGGGTATACGAGCAGTACTTC.

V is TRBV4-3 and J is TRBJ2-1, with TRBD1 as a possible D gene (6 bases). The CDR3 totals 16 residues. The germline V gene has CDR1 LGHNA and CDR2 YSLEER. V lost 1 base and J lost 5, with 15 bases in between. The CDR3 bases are TGCGCCAGCAGCCAAGGACCTGGGGACATACACAATGAGCAGTTCTTC. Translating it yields CASSQGPGDIHNEQFF.

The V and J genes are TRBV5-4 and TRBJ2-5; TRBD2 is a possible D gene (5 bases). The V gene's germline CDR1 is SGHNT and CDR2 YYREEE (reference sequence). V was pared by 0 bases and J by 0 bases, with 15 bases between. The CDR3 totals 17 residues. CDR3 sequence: CASSLAEGAAYQETQYF. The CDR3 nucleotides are TGTGCCAGCAGCTTGGCCGAGGGAGCAGCCTACCAAGAGACCCAGTACTTC.

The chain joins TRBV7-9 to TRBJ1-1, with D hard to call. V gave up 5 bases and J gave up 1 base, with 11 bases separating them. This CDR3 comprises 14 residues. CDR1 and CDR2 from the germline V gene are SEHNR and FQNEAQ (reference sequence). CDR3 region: CASSKAGGNTEAFF. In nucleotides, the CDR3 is TGTGCCAGCAGCAAGGCTGGCGGGAACACTGAAGCTTTCTTT.

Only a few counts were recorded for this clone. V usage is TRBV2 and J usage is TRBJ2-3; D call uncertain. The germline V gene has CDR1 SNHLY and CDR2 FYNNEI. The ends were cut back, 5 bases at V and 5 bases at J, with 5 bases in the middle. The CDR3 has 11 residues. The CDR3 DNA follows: TGTGCCAGCAGTCGGGTAGATACGCAGTATTTT. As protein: CASSRVDTQYF.

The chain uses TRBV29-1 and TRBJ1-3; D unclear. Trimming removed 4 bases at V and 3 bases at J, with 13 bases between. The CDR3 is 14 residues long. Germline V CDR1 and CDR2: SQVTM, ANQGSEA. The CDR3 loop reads CSVVYPSGGNTIYF. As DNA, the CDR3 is TGCAGCGTTGTATATCCGTCCGGTGGAAACACCATATATTTT.

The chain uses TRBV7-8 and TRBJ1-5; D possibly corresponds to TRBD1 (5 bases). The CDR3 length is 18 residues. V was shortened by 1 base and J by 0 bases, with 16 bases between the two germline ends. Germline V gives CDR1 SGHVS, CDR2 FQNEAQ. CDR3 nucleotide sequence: TGTGCCAGCAGCTTAGGTTCCAGGGCCCTATATAGCAATCAGCCCCAGCATTTT. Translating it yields CASSLGSRALYSNQPQHF. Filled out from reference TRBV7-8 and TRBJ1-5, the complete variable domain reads GAGVSQSPRYKVAKRGQDVALRCDPISGHVSLFWYQQALGQGPEFLTYFQNEAQLDKSGLPSDRFFAERPEGSVSTLKIQRTQQEDSAVYLCASSLGSRALYSNQPQHFGDGTRLSIL.

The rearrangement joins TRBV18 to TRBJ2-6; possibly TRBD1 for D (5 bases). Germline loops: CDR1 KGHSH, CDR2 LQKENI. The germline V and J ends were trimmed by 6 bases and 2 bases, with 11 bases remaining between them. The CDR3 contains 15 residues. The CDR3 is CASSPTGPGANVLTF. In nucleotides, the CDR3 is TGTGCCAGCTCTCCCACAGGACCTGGGGCCAACGTCCTGACTTTC.

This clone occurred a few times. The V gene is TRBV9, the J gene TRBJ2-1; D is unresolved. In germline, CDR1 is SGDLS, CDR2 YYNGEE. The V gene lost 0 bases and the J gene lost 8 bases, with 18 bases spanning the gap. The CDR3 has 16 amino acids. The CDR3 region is CASSVASGAQGDEQFF. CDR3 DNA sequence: TGTGCCAGCAGCGTAGCCTCTGGAGCACAAGGCGATGAGCAGTTCTTC.

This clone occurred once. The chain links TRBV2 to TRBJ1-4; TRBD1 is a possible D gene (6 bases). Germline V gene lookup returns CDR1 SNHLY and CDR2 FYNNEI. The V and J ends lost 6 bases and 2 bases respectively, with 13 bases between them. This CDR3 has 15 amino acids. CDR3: CASSQQGSTNEKLFF. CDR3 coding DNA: TGTGCCAGCAGCCAACAGGGAAGCACTAATGAAAAACTGTTTTTT.

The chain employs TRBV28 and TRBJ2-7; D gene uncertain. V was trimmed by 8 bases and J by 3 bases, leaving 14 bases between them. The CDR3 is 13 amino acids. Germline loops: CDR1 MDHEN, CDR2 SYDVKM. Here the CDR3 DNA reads TGTGCCAGCCGCATTTCTATAAACTACGAGCAGTACTTC. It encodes CASRISINYEQYF.

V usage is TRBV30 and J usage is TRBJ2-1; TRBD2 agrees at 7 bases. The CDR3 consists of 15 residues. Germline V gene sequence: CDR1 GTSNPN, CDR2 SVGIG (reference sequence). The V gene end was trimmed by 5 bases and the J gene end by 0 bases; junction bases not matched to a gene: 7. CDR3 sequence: CAWANGGSSYNEQFF. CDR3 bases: TGTGCCTGGGCAAACGGGGGGAGCTCCTACAATGAGCAGTTCTTC.

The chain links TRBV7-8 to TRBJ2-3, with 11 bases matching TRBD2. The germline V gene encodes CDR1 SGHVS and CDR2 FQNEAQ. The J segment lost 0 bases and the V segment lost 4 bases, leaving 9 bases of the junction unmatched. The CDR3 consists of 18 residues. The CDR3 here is CASSSGLAAVVSTDTQYF. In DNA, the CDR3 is TGTGCCAGCAGCTCGGGACTAGCGGCAGTAGTTAGCACAGATACGCAGTATTTT.

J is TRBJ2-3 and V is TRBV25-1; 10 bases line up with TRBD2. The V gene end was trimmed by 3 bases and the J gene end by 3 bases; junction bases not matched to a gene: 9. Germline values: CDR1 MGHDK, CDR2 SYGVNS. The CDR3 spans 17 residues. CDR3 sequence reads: CASSDAISGRTTDTQYF. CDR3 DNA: TGTGCCAGCAGTGATGCGATTAGCGGGAGGACGACAGATACGCAGTATTTT.

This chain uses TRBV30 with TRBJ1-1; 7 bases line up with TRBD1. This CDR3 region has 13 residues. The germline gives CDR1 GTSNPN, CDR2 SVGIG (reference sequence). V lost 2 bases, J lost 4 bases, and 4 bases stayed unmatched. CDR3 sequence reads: CAWSPNRGTEAFF. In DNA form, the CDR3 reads TGTGCCTGGAGTCCAAACAGGGGCACTGAAGCTTTCTTT.

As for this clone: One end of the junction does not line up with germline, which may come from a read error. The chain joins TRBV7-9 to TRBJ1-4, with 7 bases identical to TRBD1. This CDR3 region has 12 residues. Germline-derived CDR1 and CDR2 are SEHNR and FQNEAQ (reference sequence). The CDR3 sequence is CSSSSGTAQLFF. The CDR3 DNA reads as TGTTCCAGCAGCTCCGGGACAGCTCAACTGTTTTTT.